The 23 T cell receptor beta chains listed next were all sequenced from one sample in a study of response to subunit inactivated influenza vaccine. MiXCR, run by TCRdb on the RT-PCR reads, gives a single entry per CDR3 protein. Counted here are 500,000 or so distinct CDR3 sequences, approximately 9.9% occurring once; the ten biggest clones make up approximately 12%. Sequences were derived from PBMCs from blood, sampled roughly 46 days after vaccination. The receptors were gathered from a man between 45 and 60 years old who received an inactivated influenza vaccine.

This clonotype was found a few times. The J gene is TRBJ2-1, the V gene TRBV20-1, with 11 nucleotides matching TRBD2. Per germline, CDR1 DFQATT and CDR2 SNEGSKA (reference sequence). The CDR3 contains 13 residues. V lost 6 bases to trimming and J lost 7 bases; unmatched junction nucleotides: 5. The CDR3 DNA reads TGCAGTGCCACTAGCGGGAGCCGGAATGAGCAGTTCTTC. Translating gives CSATSGSRNEQFF.

This clonotype appeared a few times. The chain combines TRBV4-2 with TRBJ2-2; 9 bases are shared with TRBD1. V lost 2 bases to trimming and J lost 7 bases; unmatched junction nucleotides: 8. The CDR3 is 16 amino acids. The germline CDR1 and CDR2 sequences are LGHNA and YNFKEQ. CDR3 nucleotide sequence: TGTGCCAGCAGCCAAAGGGAACAGGGGGCGGTCGGGGAGCTGTTTTTT. Its protein is CASSQREQGAVGELFF.

This clonotype has at least ten counts. The rearrangement links TRBV2 to TRBJ2-5, with no clear D. Germline CDR1 reads SNHLY; CDR2 reads FYNNEI. This CDR3 has 12 residues. The V and J ends lost 6 bases and 5 bases respectively, with 10 bases between them. The CDR3 DNA reads as TGTGCCAGCAGCGAGCTTCGGGAGACCCAGTACTTC. This sequence encodes CASSELRETQYF.

V is TRBV20-1 and J is TRBJ2-4; D is possibly TRBD1 (5 bases). The CDR3 consists of 11 residues. V dropped 6 bases and J dropped 8 bases, with 11 bases sitting between them. Looked up from germline, CDR1 is DFQATT and CDR2 is SNEGSKA (reference sequence). Here the CDR3 DNA reads TGCAGTGCGGACCCAGGGTACATTCAGTACTTC. Its protein is CSADPGYIQYF.

The chain carries TRBV12-3 or TRBV12-4 and TRBJ2-1; 14 bases align to TRBD2. Trimming took 5 bases from V and 12 from J; bases not matched to a gene: 9. The CDR3 spans 15 residues. The CDR3 here is CASSASLGLAGVQFF. CDR3 DNA: TGTGCCAGCAGTGCGAGCCTGGGACTAGCGGGAGTGCAGTTCTTC.

This clonotype was recorded many times. This chain links TRBV29-1 with TRBJ2-5; 9 nucleotides match TRBD2. Germline trimming cut 3 bases from V and 1 base from J; bases unmatched to any gene: 3. Germline CDR1 SQVTM, CDR2 ANQGSEA. The CDR3 contains 14 residues. The CDR3: CSVDSGRGQETQYF. In nucleotides, the CDR3 is TGCAGCGTTGATAGCGGGAGAGGCCAAGAGACCCAGTACTTC. The entire variable domain, with the rest obtained from reference TRBV29-1 and TRBJ2-5, is as follows: SAVISQKPSRDICQRGTSLTIQCQVDSQVTMMFWYRQQPGQSLTLIATANQGSEATYESGFVIDKFPISRPNLTFSTLTVSNMSPEDSSIYLCSVDSGRGQETQYFGPGTRLLVL.

The rearrangement uses TRBV10-3 and TRBJ1-2; no clear D gene. V was cut by 6 bases and J by 4 bases, with 18 bases left in between. CDR1 is ENHRY and CDR2 is SYGVKD in the germline V gene. CDR3 length: 15 residues. CDR3 nucleotide sequence: TGTGCCATCAGAAGTCTTACCGGGAACCTCTATGGCTACACCTTC. Encoded protein: CAIRSLTGNLYGYTF.

This clonotype has a handful of counts. This rearrangement joins TRBV11-2 to TRBJ1-1, with TRBD1 as a possible D gene (5 bases). The CDR3 consists of 14 residues. V lost 5 bases and J lost 3, with 13 bases in between. The germline gives CDR1 SGHAT, CDR2 FQNNGV. The CDR3 spells CASSRRGGDTEAFF. The DNA of the CDR3 is TGTGCCAGCAGCCGTCGGGGAGGGGACACTGAAGCTTTCTTT.

The chain uses TRBV27 and TRBJ2-3; unclear D gene. The CDR3 sequence is 15 residues long. With 5 bases removed from V and 2 bases from J, the gap between germline ends came to 14 bases. Per germline, CDR1 MNHEY and CDR2 SMNVEV (reference sequence). The CDR3 DNA reads as TGTGCCAGCAGTCGAGAAGACCCGACCACAGATACGCAGTATTTT. This codes for CASSREDPTTDTQYF.

The V gene is TRBV25-1, the J gene TRBJ2-2; maybe TRBD1 (5 bases). This CDR3 is 16 amino acids long. The germline V and J ends were trimmed by 6 bases and 6 bases, with 20 bases remaining between them. Germline V CDR1 and CDR2: MGHDK, SYGVNS. CDR3 nucleotides: TGTGCCAGCAGCCCAAGACCCCCAGGGATTGCCGGGGAGCTGTTTTTT. Translating it yields CASSPRPPGIAGELFF.

This clonotype was counted a single time. The chain is built from TRBV6-1 and TRBJ2-5; the D gene is possibly TRBD1 (5 bases). CDR1 is MNHNS, CDR2 SASEGT, per germline. The CDR3 contains 13 residues. Trimming stripped 11 bases from V and 5 bases from J, with 18 bases between. Written as DNA, the CDR3 is TGTGCCTTCAAGAAACAGGCTCGGGAGACCCAGTACTTC. Protein product: CAFKKQARETQYF.

The rearrangement links TRBV20-1 to TRBJ1-5; D not certain. CDR1 DFQATT and CDR2 SNEGSKA come from the germline V gene (reference sequence). There are 14 residues in the CDR3. V gave up 2 bases and J gave up 11 bases, with 19 bases separating them. CDR3 region: CSARPISPGTAQHF. In DNA, the CDR3 is TGCAGTGCTAGACCTATCAGCCCGGGAACGGCCCAGCATTTT.

This clonotype was seen repeatedly, ten times or more. The V and J genes are TRBV6-5 and TRBJ2-2; D is uncertain. V lost 2 bases, J lost 7 bases, and 11 bases lay in between. Germline CDR1 reads MNHEY; CDR2 reads SVGAGI. This CDR3 is 14 amino acids long. CDR3 nucleotide sequence: TGTGCCAGCAGTTACCCGACACCCTTCGGGGAGCTGTTTTTT. Translating it yields CASSYPTPFGELFF.

This clonotype has a count of ten or more. The J gene is TRBJ2-2, the V gene TRBV24-1; possibly TRBD2 for D (6 bases). The V and J ends lost 3 bases and 3 bases respectively, with 16 bases between them. The CDR3 has 17 amino acids. Per germline, CDR1 KGHDR and CDR2 SFDVKD. CDR3 nucleotide sequence: TGTGCCACCAGTGATGGTAGCGGAGGGCGCTACACCGGGGAGCTGTTTTTT. It specifies CATSDGSGGRYTGELFF.

Only a few counts were recorded for this clonotype. The CDR3 DNA reads TGTGCCAGCAGTTTGTTTCCGACAGGGAGAAGAACAGATACGCAGTATTTT. Encoded protein: CASSLFPTGRRTDTQYF. This chain joins TRBV28 and TRBJ2-3; 7 bases are a match to TRBD1. V shed 3 bases and J 3 bases; nucleotides not matched to a gene: 12. Germline loops: CDR1 MDHEN, CDR2 SYDVKM. There are 17 residues in the CDR3.

In this sample, this clonotype turned up a few times. The chain joins TRBV20-1 to TRBJ1-5, with TRBD1 as a possible D gene (5 bases). The CDR3 has 17 residues. Germline lookup yields CDR1 DFQATT and CDR2 SNEGSKA (reference sequence). V lost 0 bases and J 2 bases, leaving 17 bases between the germline ends. The chain's CDR3 is CSAREGGRSYGNQPQHF. The CDR3 DNA reads TGCAGTGCTAGAGAGGGGGGTCGGTCCTATGGCAATCAGCCCCAGCATTTT.

This clonotype occurred a few times. This chain links TRBV20-1 with TRBJ2-4; D is unresolved. The germline V gene encodes CDR1 DFQATT and CDR2 SNEGSKA (reference sequence). This CDR3 region has 14 residues. Trimming shortened V by 5 bases and J by 2 bases, and 13 bases separated the two germline ends. The CDR3 reads CSAVDPVTKNIQYF. Here the CDR3 DNA reads TGCAGTGCTGTGGACCCCGTAACCAAAAACATTCAGTACTTC.

The CDR3 DNA reads as TGCAGTGCCCGTCTAGCGGGGGGGGTAGATACGCAGTATTTT. Translation gives CSARLAGGVDTQYF. The chain recombines TRBV20-1 with TRBJ2-3; TRBD2 aligns across 12 bases. The germline gives CDR1 DFQATT, CDR2 SNEGSKA (reference sequence). The trim removed 6 bases at V and 5 bases at J, leaving 6 bases unmatched. The CDR3 has 14 amino acids.

The chain links TRBV2 to TRBJ2-7, with D possibly matching TRBD1 (6 bases). CDR3 length: 12 amino acids. The V end was cut by 4 bases, the J end by 5 bases, with 9 bases between. CDR1 is SNHLY and CDR2 is FYNNEI in the germline V gene. The CDR3 loop reads CASSGTANEQYF. In nucleotides, the CDR3 is TGTGCCAGCAGTGGGACAGCGAACGAGCAGTACTTC.

This clonotype turned up a few times. V and J are TRBV7-6 and TRBJ2-1, with 8 positions matching TRBD2. Germline V lookup: CDR1 SGHVS, CDR2 FNYEAQ. This CDR3 has 12 residues. Losses at the gene ends were 2 bases for V and 12 bases for J; bases not matched to a gene: 3. For the CDR3, the DNA is TGTGCCAGCAGCTTAATCGGGGGGGGGCAGTTCTTC. Protein sequence: CASSLIGGGQFF.

This clonotype was observed many times. The CDR3 bases are TGCAGCGTTGGACAGTCGAACACCGGGGAGCTGTTTTTT. Translating it yields CSVGQSNTGELFF. This sequence joins TRBV29-1 and TRBJ2-2; TRBD1 is a possible D gene (5 bases). The CDR3 covers 13 residues. The V end lost 4 bases, the J end lost 0 bases, and 6 bases lay between the germline ends. Germline-derived CDR1 and CDR2 are SQVTM and ANQGSEA.

The chain links TRBV6-2 or TRBV6-3 to TRBJ2-7, with D tentatively TRBD2 (6 bases). This CDR3 region has 16 residues. Trimming left V 4 bases short and J 0 bases short, with 16 bases between. From germline, CDR1 is MNHEY and CDR2 SVGEGT. The CDR3 DNA follows: TGTGCCAGCAGTTTGGGCTGGATAGCGGACTCCTACGAGCAGTACTTC. It is translated as CASSLGWIADSYEQYF.

This clonotype occurred a few times. The J gene is TRBJ2-2, the V gene TRBV2; D is tentatively TRBD1 or TRBD2 (5 bases each). V lost 8 bases and J 4 bases, leaving 11 bases between the germline ends. Germline values: CDR1 SNHLY, CDR2 FYNNEI. CDR3 length: 13 residues. The CDR3 region has the DNA TGTGCCAGCTCGGCAGGGACCACCGGGGAGCTGTTTTTT. It codes for CASSAGTTGELFF.